This TCR beta chain was recovered during a study of shared clonotypes between healthy human individuals. About the research overall: The study drew on a couple of women and a few men aged 18 to 49 as donors.

Libraries were prepared by immunoSEQ multiplex PCR; TCRdb keeps only in-frame clonotypes and omits some of them. The sample lists hundreds of thousands of clones, roughly 96% occurring once. This CDR3 comprises 14 residues. V shed 3 bases and J shed 1 base, with 8 bases lying between them. Germline-derived CDR1 and CDR2 are MNHEY and SMNVEV (reference sequence). Terminally differentiated effector memory CD45RA+ cells were excluded by CCR7 positive selection of CD45RO-negative cells. Healthy HIV-negative adults without recent acute infections or vaccinations served as donors. General study findings and limits: Shared across a few donors were about 4.8% of the naive CD4 clonotypes. Having only a few donors restricted how much genetic and exposure-history diversity was captured.

Worth noting for this clone: The antigen remains undetermined.

The V call is TRBV27, the J call TRBJ2-3; D gene uncertain. This sequence was found in a woman between 25 and 40 years old in good health. Specimen: naive CD8+ T cells sorted from blood. CDR3 in amino acids: CASSFAYGTDTQYF. CDR3 coding DNA: TGTGCCAGCAGTTTCGCTTATGGCACAGATACGCAGTATTTT.